Given below is one TCR beta chain in context. As originally analysed: Estimated nucleated cell counts came from reference gene primer amplification. Profiled with immunoSEQ multiplex PCR; TCRdb holds only in-frame clones, not every one. V and J calls and clone size follow that table, whereas D and trimming were derived from the DNA. The data show over 200,000 clones, about 89% seen once. The CDR3 runs to 15 residues. Trimming took off 0 bases at V and 0 bases at J, with 9 bases between the two ends. Germline CDR1 is SGDLS and CDR2 is YYNGEE. The data were obtained in a study of blood T cell repertoires in COVID-19. Individuals drawn from 24 US areas were about 18 to 95 years old. Participant-reported clinical history was the basis for cohort assignment. Resolution of symptoms, clearance, or two negative PCRs was present in recovered Cohort 3 donors.

The chain links TRBV9 to TRBJ2-5; no clear D gene. The sequenced material came from PBMCs or T cells enriched from blood (not recorded which). This sequence was found in a man aged 35 to 55 who had recovered from COVID-19. The CDR3 bases are TGTGCCAGCAGCGTAGCGTCTGCGGACCAAGAGACCCAGTACTTC. It encodes CASSVASADQETQYF.